This T cell receptor beta chain was retrieved from a study of read filtering for tumor transcriptome and immune sequencing. Study-level background: Transcriptome libraries were built from DNase-treated RNA. TCR-mapped reads were about 4 to 11 million with IR-seq versus about 80 to 1273 with RNA-seq.

Ten or more counts support this clonotype. The library was built from roughly 400 ng RNA with molecular barcoded adaptors for alpha/delta and beta/gamma chains. One entry per CDR3 protein, called by TCRdb with MiXCR from the reads. The sample has tens of thousands of distinct CDR3 sequences; more than 11% are singletons. After removal of 5 bases from V and 3 bases from J, the junction contained 5 bases not matched to a gene. There are 14 residues in the CDR3. Germline loops: CDR1 SGHTA, CDR2 FQGNSA. This clonotype was sampled from a donor aged 40 or older with multiple myeloma. Sequencing was done on a sample of a population of CD138-negative cells sorted from bone marrow. This chain uses TRBV7-2 with TRBJ2-7; TRBD1 matches at 9 bases. Here the CDR3 DNA reads TGTGCCAGCAGCACAGGGGGCTCCCTCTACGAGCAGTACTTC. This encodes CASSTGGSLYEQYF.